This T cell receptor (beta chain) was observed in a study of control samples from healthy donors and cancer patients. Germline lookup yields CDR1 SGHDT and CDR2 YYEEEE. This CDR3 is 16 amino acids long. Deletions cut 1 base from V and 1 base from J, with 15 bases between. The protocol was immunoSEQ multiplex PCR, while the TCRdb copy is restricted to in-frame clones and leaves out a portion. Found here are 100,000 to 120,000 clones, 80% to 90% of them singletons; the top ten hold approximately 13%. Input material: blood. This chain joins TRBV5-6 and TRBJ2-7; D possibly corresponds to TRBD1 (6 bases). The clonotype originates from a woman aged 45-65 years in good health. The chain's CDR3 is CASSLTPRTVSYEQYF. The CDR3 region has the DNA TGTGCCAGCAGCTTGACCCCCCGGACAGTATCCTACGAGCAGTACTTC.